This entry describes one T cell receptor (beta chain). The antigen remains unidentified. Trimming took 6 bases from V and 6 from J; bases not matched to a gene: 5. CDR3 length: 12 residues. The germline gives CDR1 SNHLY, CDR2 FYNNEI. The source of the sample is a study of blood T cell dynamics during melanoma immunotherapy. Data came from immunoSEQ multiplex PCR; TCRdb stores just in-frame clones and leaves some out. The table records about 960 clones, roughly 92% of them present only once. Stated time point: week 3, after first cycle of checkpoint inhibitor. Overall study results and limits: The most clonal sorted CD8+ subset, immune-effector cells, was closest to cell-free DNA CDR3 sequences.

This rearrangement joins TRBV2 to TRBJ2-7, with TRBD2 matching 7 bases. This material consisted of effector memory CD8+ T cells from blood, taken from a patient treated with checkpoint blockade. This clonotype was sampled from a human donor with melanoma. This chain's CDR3 is CASRGGGVEQYF. CDR3 bases: TGTGCCAGCAGGGGCGGGGGTGTCGAGCAGTACTTC.